These 10 T cell receptor beta chains originate from one sample sequenced in a study of lymphopenia after photon versus proton radiotherapy. Clones were read by immunoSEQ multiplex PCR, and TCRdb kept only the in-frame ones, dropping some. The data show 15,000 to 20,000 clones, around 83% seen once. Material: peripheral blood, obtained from a patient treated with proton-based radiotherapy. These receptors all stem from a man in his sixties or seventies with pancreatic cancer.

The V gene is TRBV21-1, the J gene TRBJ2-7; whether TRBD2, the table's D call, matches the DNA was not checked. TRBV21-1 is assigned pseudogene status. CDR3 length: 16 amino acids. This CDR3 is CASSKAKRRPSYEQYF. The CDR3 nucleotides read TGTGCCAGCAGCAAAGCGAAGCGGCGCCCCTCCTACGAGCAGTACTTC.

Worth noting for this clone: The germline gene is not matched at one end of the junction; a read error may be the cause. The V call is TRBV5-1, the J call TRBJ1-2; no clear D gene. CDR1 and CDR2 from the germline V gene are SGHRS and YFSETQ. CDR3 length equals 11 residues. CDR3 sequence (DNA): TGCGCCAGCAGCTTGAATGATGTTCGGATCTTC. Protein product: CASSLNDVRIF. The whole variable domain, filled in from reference TRBV5-1 and TRBJ1-2, reads KAGVTQTPRYLIKTRGQQVTLSCSPISGHRSVSWYQQTPGQGLQFLFEYFSETQRNKGNFPGRFSGRQFSNSRSEMNVSTLELGDSALYLCASSLNDVRIFGSGTRLTVV.

The chain couples TRBV6-5 to TRBJ1-1; unclear D gene. Germline V gives CDR1 MNHEY, CDR2 SVGAGI. V shed 1 base and J shed 4 bases, with 10 bases lying between them. The CDR3 totals 14 residues. CDR3 amino acids: CASSYFRVGTEAFF. The CDR3 DNA is TGTGCCAGCAGTTACTTTCGGGTAGGCACTGAAGCTTTCTTT.

J is TRBJ1-4 and V is TRBV5-1; a weak D match, TRBD1 (5 bases). The length of the CDR3 is 15 residues. Trimming removed 0 bases from V and 5 bases from J, with 11 bases in between. Germline V gives CDR1 SGHRS, CDR2 YFSETQ. CDR3 sequence reads: CASSLEGRENEKLFF. The DNA for the CDR3 is TGCGCCAGCAGCTTGGAGGGCAGGGAAAATGAAAAACTGTTTTTT.

V gene TRBV5-8 combines with J gene TRBJ2-3; no clear D. The CDR3 is 14 amino acids. Germline values: CDR1 SGHTS, CDR2 YDEGEE. The V end was cut by 6 bases, the J end by 1 base, with 12 bases between. CDR3 nucleotides: TGTGCCAGCACTTACCCCTCTGGCACAGATACGCAGTATTTT. Translated, it gives CASTYPSGTDTQYF.

The chain couples TRBV9 to TRBJ1-2; a weak D match, TRBD1 (5 bases). Trimming pared 6 bases from V and 2 bases from J, leaving 17 bases between. The CDR3 sequence is 15 residues long. Germline V gene data show CDR1 as SGDLS and CDR2 as YYNGEE. The DNA of the CDR3 is TGTGCCAGCACCCTTAGTGCGGGGGGGAACTATGGCTACACCTTC. Protein product: CASTLSAGGNYGYTF.

J is TRBJ2-6 and V is TRBV11-2, with TRBD2 matching 11 bases. The ends lost 2 bases at V and 0 bases at J; junction bases unmatched: 3. Looked up from germline, CDR1 is SGHAT and CDR2 is FQNNGV. This CDR3 spans 18 amino acids. Here the CDR3 reads CASSLSSGGASGANVLTF. CDR3 in DNA: TGTGCCAGCAGCTTAAGTAGCGGGGGGGCCTCTGGGGCCAACGTCCTGACTTTC.

The gene calls are TRBV15 and TRBJ1-1, with no clear D. The V end was cut by 5 bases, the J end by 3 bases, with 13 bases between. Germline CDR1 is LNHNV and CDR2 is YYDKDF (reference sequence). The CDR3 covers 14 residues. The CDR3 here is CATSPYGGYTEAFF. The CDR3, as DNA: TGTGCCACCAGCCCTTACGGCGGTTACACTGAAGCTTTCTTT.

V usage is TRBV2 and J usage is TRBJ2-5; 8 bases map to TRBD1. CDR1 SNHLY and CDR2 FYNNEI come from the germline V gene. The ends lost 5 bases at V and 5 bases at J; junction bases unmatched: 16. The CDR3 length is 17 residues. CDR3 sequence reads: CASSRVRGSGGLETQYF. The CDR3 DNA sequence: TGTGCCAGCAGTCGGGTGAGGGGTTCAGGGGGCTTGGAGACCCAGTACTTC.

The rearrangement uses TRBV15 and TRBJ1-3; the D is unclear. The CDR3 is 16 amino acids. Trimming cost V 2 bases and J 0 bases, with 11 bases left between them. The V gene's germline CDR1 is LNHNV and CDR2 YYDKDF (reference sequence). The CDR3 is CATSRFDPVSGNTIYF. DNA for the CDR3: TGTGCCACCAGCAGATTTGACCCGGTCTCTGGAAACACCATATATTTT.